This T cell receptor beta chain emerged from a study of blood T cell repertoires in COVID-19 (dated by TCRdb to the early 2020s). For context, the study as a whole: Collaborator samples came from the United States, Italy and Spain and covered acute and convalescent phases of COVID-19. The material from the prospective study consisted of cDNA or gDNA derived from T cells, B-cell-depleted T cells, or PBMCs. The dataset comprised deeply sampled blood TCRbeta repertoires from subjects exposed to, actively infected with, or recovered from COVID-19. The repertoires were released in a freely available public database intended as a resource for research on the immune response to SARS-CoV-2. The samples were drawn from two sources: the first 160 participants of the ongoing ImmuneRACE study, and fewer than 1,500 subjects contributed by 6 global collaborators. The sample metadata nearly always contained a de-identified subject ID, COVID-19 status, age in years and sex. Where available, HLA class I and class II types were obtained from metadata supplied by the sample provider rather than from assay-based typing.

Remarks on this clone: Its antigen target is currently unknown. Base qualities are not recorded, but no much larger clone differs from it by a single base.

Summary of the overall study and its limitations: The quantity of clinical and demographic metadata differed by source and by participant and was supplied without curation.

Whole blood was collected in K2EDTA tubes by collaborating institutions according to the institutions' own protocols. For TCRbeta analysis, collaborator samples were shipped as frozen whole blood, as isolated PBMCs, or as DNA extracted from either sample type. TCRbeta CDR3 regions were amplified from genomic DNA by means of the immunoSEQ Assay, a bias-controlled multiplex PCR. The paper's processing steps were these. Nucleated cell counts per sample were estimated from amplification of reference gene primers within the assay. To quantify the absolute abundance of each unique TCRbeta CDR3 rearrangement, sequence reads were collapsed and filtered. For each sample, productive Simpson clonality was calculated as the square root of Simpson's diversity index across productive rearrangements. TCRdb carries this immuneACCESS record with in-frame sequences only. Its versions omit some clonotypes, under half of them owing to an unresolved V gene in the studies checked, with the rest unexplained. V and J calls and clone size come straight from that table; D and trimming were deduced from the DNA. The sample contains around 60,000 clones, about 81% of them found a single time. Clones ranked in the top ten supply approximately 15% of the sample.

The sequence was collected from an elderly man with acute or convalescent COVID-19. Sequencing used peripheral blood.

The sequence in DNA is TGTGCCAGCAGCGTAGATGACAGGTGGGACACTGAAGCTTTCTTT. The translation is CASSVDDRWDTEAFF. In this chain, TRBV9 is recombined with TRBJ1-1; TRBD1 is a weak D gene call, 6 bases matching. The CDR3 measures 15 amino acids from cysteine to phenylalanine. CDR3 DNA is the only sequence kept; it has 45 bases, read in frame from the first base. Relative to germline, V is 0 bases shorter and J is 3 bases shorter, with 12 bases between their ends. CDR1 is given as SGDLS and CDR2 as YYNGEE, both from the germline V gene.